A few counts support the clone carrying this T cell receptor beta chain. Antigen unknown. This sample is part of a study of shared clonotypes between healthy human individuals. The sorted-subset replicate PCRs were given around 190 ng DNA, which is about 29,000 T cell genomes. Sequencing was performed with immunoSEQ multiplex PCR; in TCRdb, only in-frame clones are kept and a portion is missing. The sample holds about 1 million clones, 65% to 80% seen once. Whole-study results and caveats: The study generally estimated greater richness for naive than memory subsets.

Per the germline V gene, CDR1 is MGHDK and CDR2 is SYGVNS. V lost 8 bases, J lost 5 bases, and 12 bases lay in between. CDR3 size: 12 residues. The J gene is TRBJ1-1, the V gene TRBV25-1; no definite D call. The TCR sequence derives from a man younger than 30 in good health. The specimen was memory CD4+ T cells sorted from blood. Subset meaning: CD45RA-negative fraction. The CDR3 region is CASSSGRTEAFF. CDR3 bases: TGTGCCAGCTCGAGTGGGCGGACTGAAGCTTTCTTT.